Shown below are 20 T cell receptor beta chains from a single sample sequenced in a study of blood T cell repertoires in COVID-19. Produced via immunoSEQ multiplex PCR; TCRdb's table is partial and in-frame only. The sample records 300,000 to 450,000 clones, approximately 89% being singletons. Sequenced: peripheral blood. Every receptor here comes from a woman aged 60-75 years with COVID-19, enrolled during active disease.

The chain links TRBV30 to TRBJ1-1; TRBD1 is a possible D gene (6 bases). Trimming took off 1 base at V and 0 bases at J, with 12 bases between the two ends. The germline CDR1 and CDR2 sequences are GTSNPN and SVGIG (reference sequence). This CDR3 contains 15 residues. This chain's CDR3 is CAWSAPPGVNTEAFF. The DNA of the CDR3 is TGTGCCTGGAGTGCCCCTCCAGGGGTGAACACTGAAGCTTTCTTT.

This chain connects TRBV7-3 to TRBJ2-1; a possible D gene is TRBD2 (5 bases). Trimming stripped 5 bases from V and 10 bases from J, with 12 bases between. CDR1 is SGHTA, CDR2 FQGTGA, per germline. This CDR3 is 12 amino acids long. CDR3 sequence: CASSPPRGEQFF. In DNA form, the CDR3 reads TGTGCCAGCAGCCCACCCCGGGGAGAGCAGTTCTTC.

The gene calls are TRBV28 and TRBJ1-2; the D gene is possibly TRBD1 (5 bases). V was shortened by 7 bases and J by 7 bases, with 25 bases between the two germline ends. The length of the CDR3 is 16 residues. Germline-derived CDR1 and CDR2 are MDHEN and SYDVKM. CDR3 DNA sequence: TGTGCCAGCACCCTTGGGGGGAAATCCCGGTATGGTGGCTACACCTTC. It is translated as CASTLGGKSRYGGYTF.

V and J are TRBV4-1 and TRBJ1-2; TRBD1 matches 7 bases. V dropped 0 bases and J dropped 8; count of bases not matched to a gene: 3. The germline CDR1 and CDR2 sequences are MGHRA and YSYEKL. The CDR3 runs 13 residues. The CDR3 DNA reads TGCGCCAGCAGCCAAGAAGAGGGACAGGGCTACACCTTC. Translated, it gives CASSQEEGQGYTF.

The chain recombines TRBV5-6 with TRBJ1-3, with TRBD1 matching over 7 bases. J was trimmed by 4 bases and V by 3 bases; bases with no gene match: 10. In germline, CDR1 is SGHDT, CDR2 YYEEEE. The CDR3 contains 16 residues. The CDR3 region is CASSWETGSTGNTIYF. Written as DNA, the CDR3 is TGTGCCAGCAGCTGGGAGACAGGGTCCACCGGAAACACCATATATTTT. The variable domain in full, with the rest retrieved from reference TRBV5-6 and TRBJ1-3, is DAGVTQSPTHLIKTRGQQVTLRCSPKSGHDTVSWYQQALGQGPQFIFQYYEEEERQRGNFPDRFSGHQFPNYSSELNVNALLLGDSALYLCASSWETGSTGNTIYFGEGSWLTVV.

This clone was counted once. The CDR3 is CASSLAPASGGTDTQYF. The CDR3 bases are TGTGCCAGCAGCTTGGCCCCGGCTAGCGGGGGCACAGATACGCAGTATTTT. The V gene is TRBV5-4, the J gene TRBJ2-3, with 9 bases aligning to TRBD2. The CDR3 is 17 residues long. The germline CDR1 and CDR2 sequences are SGHNT and YYREEE (reference sequence). The junction had 6 bases not matched to a gene; V was cut back by 0 bases and J by 1 base. The full variable domain, its missing parts supplied by reference TRBV5-4 and TRBJ2-3, is ETGVTQSPTHLIKTRGQQVTLRCSSQSGHNTVSWYQQALGQGPQFIFQYYREEENGRGNFPPRFSGLQFPNYSSELNVNALELDDSALYLCASSLAPASGGTDTQYFGPGTRLTVL.

This clone was observed once. The chain links TRBV5-1 to TRBJ1-5; possible D gene TRBD1, 6 bases. CDR1 is SGHRS and CDR2 is YFSETQ in the germline V gene. Trimming took 4 bases from V and 3 from J, leaving 17 bases between them. The CDR3 is 16 amino acids. This CDR3 reads CASSPAPGHDNQPQHF. CDR3 nucleotide sequence: TGCGCCAGCAGCCCGGCCCCGGGACACGACAATCAGCCCCAGCATTTT. Variable domain in full (rest from reference TRBV5-1 and TRBJ1-5): KAGVTQTPRYLIKTRGQQVTLSCSPISGHRSVSWYQQTPGQGLQFLFEYFSETQRNKGNFPGRFSGRQFSNSRSEMNVSTLELGDSALYLCASSPAPGHDNQPQHFGDGTRLSIL.

The chain employs TRBV5-1 and TRBJ2-5; D is perhaps TRBD1 (7 bases). V dropped 0 bases and J dropped 2 bases, with 17 bases sitting between them. This CDR3 is built from 17 residues. CDR1 is SGHRS, CDR2 YFSETQ, per germline. The CDR3 bases are TGCGCCAGCAGCTTGGAGGGCGTGCGGGACAGTCAAGAGACCCAGTACTTC. Translating it yields CASSLEGVRDSQETQYF.

CDR3 amino acids: CASSLEMTDSYNSPLHF. Written as DNA, the CDR3 is TGCGCCAGCAGCCTAGAAATGACCGACTCCTATAATTCACCCCTCCACTTT. This chain connects TRBV5-1 to TRBJ1-6; the D is unclear. Germline CDR1 and CDR2: SGHRS and YFSETQ. This CDR3 region has 17 residues. Trimming left V 4 bases short and J 0 bases short, with 14 bases between.

The chain combines TRBV3-1 (or the pseudogene TRBV3-2) with TRBJ2-7, with a tentative D call TRBD2 (6 bases). Germline-derived CDR1 and CDR2 are LGHDT and YNNKEL (reference sequence). Trimming left V 4 bases short and J 4 bases short, with 14 bases between. CDR3 length: 14 amino acids. In DNA, the CDR3 is TGTGCCAGCAGCCCAGGGAGTAGCGGATACGAGCAGTACTTC. This codes for CASSPGSSGYEQYF.

This chain connects TRBV18 to TRBJ2-6; D gene ambiguous. This CDR3 is 18 amino acids long. The V end was cut by 2 bases, the J end by 1 base, with 15 bases between. CDR1 and CDR2 from the germline V gene are KGHSH and LQKENI. In nucleotides, the CDR3 is TGTGCCAGCTCACCAGGTCAGTGGAGACGTTCTGGGGCCAACGTCCTGACTTTC. This gives the protein CASSPGQWRRSGANVLTF.

This clone was recorded once. The J gene is TRBJ2-5, the V gene TRBV7-3, with D perhaps matching TRBD2 (5 bases). CDR1 and CDR2 (germline): SGHTA, FQGTGA. Trimming stripped 2 bases from V and 7 bases from J, with 11 bases between. This CDR3 is built from 13 residues. CDR3 sequence: CASSLVLEGTQYF. The CDR3 coding sequence is TGTGCCAGCAGCTTAGTACTAGAGGGGACCCAGTACTTC.

V gene TRBV28 combines with J gene TRBJ2-7, with 11 bases fitting TRBD1. This CDR3 is 15 amino acids long. Per the germline V gene, CDR1 is MDHEN and CDR2 is SYDVKM. V dropped 6 bases and J dropped 4; count of bases not matched to a gene: 8. For the CDR3, the DNA is TGTGCCAGCAGACGAACCGGGACAGGGGGGTACGAGCAGTACTTC. It encodes CASRRTGTGGYEQYF.

This chain connects TRBV6-2 or TRBV6-3 to TRBJ1-2; the D gene is possibly TRBD1 (5 bases). This CDR3 is built from 14 residues. V was cut by 0 bases and J by 7 bases, with 12 bases left in between. The V gene's germline CDR1 is MNHEY and CDR2 SVGEGT. The CDR3 is CASSYSPGGFGYTF. The CDR3 bases are TGTGCCAGCAGTTACTCTCCGGGGGGTTTTGGCTACACCTTC.

This chain uses TRBV9 with TRBJ2-1; 7 bases fit TRBD1. The germline gives CDR1 SGDLS, CDR2 YYNGEE. The trim removed 0 bases at V and 9 bases at J, leaving 3 bases unmatched. The CDR3 is 13 residues long. The CDR3 DNA reads TGTGCCAGCAGCGTAGAAGACAGGGCTGAGCAGTTCTTC. Translating gives CASSVEDRAEQFF.

The J gene is TRBJ2-2, the V gene TRBV7-3; 11 bases are shared with TRBD1. The CDR3 is 17 residues long. Trimming removed 3 bases from V and 3 bases from J; junction bases left unmatched: 6. The germline V gene has CDR1 SGHTA and CDR2 FQGTGA. The CDR3 region has the DNA TGTGCCAGCAGCTTGCAACCGGGACAGGGGGACACCGGGGAGCTGTTTTTT. This encodes CASSLQPGQGDTGELFF.

The chain uses TRBV19 and TRBJ1-2, with a possible D match to TRBD1 (5 bases). The CDR3 contains 13 residues. Trimming took off 8 bases at V and 5 bases at J, with 15 bases between the two ends. Looked up from germline, CDR1 is LNHDA and CDR2 is SQIVND (reference sequence). The CDR3 reads CASRGGSAYGYTF. DNA for the CDR3: TGTGCCAGTCGGGGGGGGTCAGCATATGGCTACACCTTC.

V is TRBV9 and J is TRBJ2-3; 7 nucleotides align to TRBD2. CDR1 is SGDLS and CDR2 is YYNGEE in the germline V gene. With V trimmed by 2 bases and J by 1 base, 4 bases remained unmatched. This CDR3 has 15 amino acids. The CDR3 loop reads CASSVKAGGTDTQYF. The CDR3 coding sequence is TGTGCCAGCAGCGTCAAGGCGGGGGGCACAGATACGCAGTATTTT.

The chain joins TRBV6-1 to TRBJ1-2; weak D call: TRBD1 (6 bases). V was cut by 0 bases and J by 4 bases, with 12 bases left in between. Germline V gives CDR1 MNHNS, CDR2 SASEGT. The CDR3 is 15 residues long. The chain's CDR3 is CASSEAIRGTYGYTF. The CDR3, as DNA: TGTGCCAGCAGTGAAGCGATCAGGGGTACCTATGGCTACACCTTC.

The rearrangement joins TRBV5-6 to TRBJ2-3; D uncertain. CDR3 size: 13 residues. V dropped 5 bases and J dropped 5 bases, with 12 bases sitting between them. The germline CDR1 and CDR2 sequences are SGHDT and YYEEEE. This chain's CDR3 is CASSQQGVDTQYF. In nucleotides, the CDR3 is TGTGCCAGCAGTCAGCAAGGAGTAGATACGCAGTATTTT.